This T cell receptor beta chain was retrieved from a study of OX40 agonist ivuxolimab in advanced cancers. As for the study in general: The dose-escalation cohort had hepatocellular carcinoma, melanoma, renal cell or head and neck cancer. Age averaged 60 years (range roughly 20 to 90), and just over 80% were male.

CDR3 length: 15 residues. Deletions cut 1 base from V and 6 bases from J, with 10 bases between. Looked up from germline, CDR1 is SGHVS and CDR2 is FNYEAQ. Notes on this clone: The antigen remains undetermined.

TCRdb's copy holds only in-frame clones and misses some; the assay was immunoSEQ multiplex PCR. The data hold 57,000 or so clones, with roughly nine tenths observed a single time. The study's findings and limits: Researchers did not establish what antigens the expanded peripheral T cells target.

The rearrangement links TRBV7-6 to TRBJ1-6; D not certain. The receptor was isolated from an adult with an advanced solid tumor such as melanoma, head and neck, liver or kidney cancer. This specimen was CD4+ or CD8+ T cells sorted from blood, taken in a trial of the OX40 agonist ivuxolimab. The CDR3: CASSLESSRNSPLHF. CDR3 coding DNA: TGTGCCAGCAGCTTAGAGAGTTCGCGTAATTCACCCCTCCACTTT.